This TCR beta chain was retrieved from a study of cytomegalovirus exposure and HLA in healthy donors. Study context: Across around 400 genotyped donors, 81% landed in the Caucasian-associated ancestry cluster.

The PCR ran on 60 Vbeta and 13 Jbeta primers. Assay used: immunoSEQ multiplex PCR; TCRdb lists only in-frame clones, some missing. The profile shows some 110,000 clones, 12% to 15% of them singletons. Findings of the study overall: The study put under 200 TCR beta chains on its list as cytomegalovirus-associated.

In nominal health when sampled, donors likely had unrecorded immune exposures nonetheless. This clone has more than one count but fewer than ten. Its antigen remains unidentified. V was clipped by 3 bases and J by 3 bases, with 8 bases between them. Per the germline V gene, CDR1 is ENHRY and CDR2 is SYGVKD. CDR3 length: 13 amino acids. This sequence joins TRBV10-3 and TRBJ2-5; D call uncertain. Sample: PBMCs. The sequence derives from a female donor in good health and CMV-seronegative. This CDR3 reads CAISDGPKETQYF. Here the CDR3 DNA reads TGTGCCATCAGTGATGGGCCCAAAGAGACCCAGTACTTC.